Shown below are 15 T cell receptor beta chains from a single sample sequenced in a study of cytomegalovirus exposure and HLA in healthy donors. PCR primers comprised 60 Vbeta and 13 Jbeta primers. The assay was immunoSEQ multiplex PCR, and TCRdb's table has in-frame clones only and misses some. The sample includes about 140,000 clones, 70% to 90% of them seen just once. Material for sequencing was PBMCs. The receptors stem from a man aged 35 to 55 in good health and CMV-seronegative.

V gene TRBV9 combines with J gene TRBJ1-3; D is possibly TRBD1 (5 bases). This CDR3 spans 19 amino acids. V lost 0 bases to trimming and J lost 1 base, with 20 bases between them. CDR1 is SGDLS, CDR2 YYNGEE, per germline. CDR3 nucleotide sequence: TGTGCCAGCAGCGTAGCTACAGGCGGAGGGCGACTTTCTGGAAACACCATATATTTT. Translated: CASSVATGGGRLSGNTIYF.

The CDR3 nucleotides are TGTGCCAGCAGCCCCCCGGGAGGGGGAGCCCGCATTGAGCAGTTCTTC. It yields the protein CASSPPGGGARIEQFF. The V and J genes are TRBV7-2 and TRBJ2-1; TRBD2 aligns across 8 bases. V dropped 5 bases and J dropped 9; count of bases not matched to a gene: 15. Germline V lookup: CDR1 SGHTA, CDR2 FQGNSA. The CDR3 sequence is 16 residues long.

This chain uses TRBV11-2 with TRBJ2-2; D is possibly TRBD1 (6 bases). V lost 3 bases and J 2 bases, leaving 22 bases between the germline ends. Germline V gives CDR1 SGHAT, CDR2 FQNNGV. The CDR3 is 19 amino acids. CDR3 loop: CASSFRLYRDRINTGELFF. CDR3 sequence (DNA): TGTGCCAGCAGCTTTCGTCTATACAGGGATCGTATTAACACCGGGGAGCTGTTTTTT. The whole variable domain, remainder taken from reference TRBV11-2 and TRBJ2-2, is EAGVAQSPRYKIIEKRQSVAFWCNPISGHATLYWYQQILGQGPKLLIQFQNNGVVDDSQLPKDRFSAERLKGVDSTLKIQPAKLEDSAVYLCASSFRLYRDRINTGELFFGEGSRLTVL.

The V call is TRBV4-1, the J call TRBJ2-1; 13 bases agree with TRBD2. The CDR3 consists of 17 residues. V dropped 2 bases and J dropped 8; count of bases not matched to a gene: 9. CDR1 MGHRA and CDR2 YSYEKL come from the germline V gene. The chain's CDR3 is CASSQSLAGGPVDEQFF. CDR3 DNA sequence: TGCGCCAGCAGCCAATCACTAGCGGGGGGGCCTGTGGATGAGCAGTTCTTC.

This CDR3 is CASSLFSFTPSGPNEQFF. Here the CDR3 DNA reads TGTGCCAGCAGCTTATTCTCTTTCACTCCTTCAGGGCCCAATGAGCAGTTCTTC. This chain connects TRBV11-3 to TRBJ2-1, with D possibly matching TRBD1 (5 bases). The V and J ends lost 2 bases and 6 bases respectively, with 23 bases between them. Germline V gene lookup returns CDR1 SGHNT and CDR2 YENEEA. This CDR3 region has 18 residues.

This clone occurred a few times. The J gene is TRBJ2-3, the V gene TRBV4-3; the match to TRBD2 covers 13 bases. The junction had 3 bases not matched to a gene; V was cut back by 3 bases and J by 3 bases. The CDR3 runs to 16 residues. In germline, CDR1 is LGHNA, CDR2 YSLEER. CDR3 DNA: TGCGCCAGCAGCCACGGACTAGCGGGAGAGACAGATACGCAGTATTTT. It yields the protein CASSHGLAGETDTQYF.

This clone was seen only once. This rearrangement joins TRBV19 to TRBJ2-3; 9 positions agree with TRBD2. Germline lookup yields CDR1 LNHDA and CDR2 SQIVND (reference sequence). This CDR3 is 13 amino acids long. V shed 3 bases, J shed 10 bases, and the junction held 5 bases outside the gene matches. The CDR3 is CASSIGSGSPQYF. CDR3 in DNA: TGTGCCAGTAGTATCGGTAGCGGGAGTCCGCAGTATTTT.

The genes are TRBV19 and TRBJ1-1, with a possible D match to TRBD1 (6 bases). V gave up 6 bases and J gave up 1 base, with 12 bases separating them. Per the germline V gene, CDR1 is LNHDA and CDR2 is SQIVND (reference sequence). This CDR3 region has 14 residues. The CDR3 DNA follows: TGTGCCAGTAGAACAGACAGGCGGAACACTGAAGCTTTCTTT. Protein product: CASRTDRRNTEAFF.

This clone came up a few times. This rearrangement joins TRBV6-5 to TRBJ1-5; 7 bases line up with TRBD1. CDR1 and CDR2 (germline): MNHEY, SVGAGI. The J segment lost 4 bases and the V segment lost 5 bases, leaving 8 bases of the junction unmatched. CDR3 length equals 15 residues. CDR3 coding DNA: TGTGCCAGCAGTCCAGACAGGGATAGGAATCAGCCCCAGCATTTT. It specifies CASSPDRDRNQPQHF.

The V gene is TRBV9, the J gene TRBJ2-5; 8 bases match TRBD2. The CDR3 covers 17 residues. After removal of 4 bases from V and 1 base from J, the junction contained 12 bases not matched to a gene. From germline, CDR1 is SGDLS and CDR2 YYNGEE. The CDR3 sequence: CASSPGVASGPQETQYF. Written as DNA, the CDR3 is TGTGCCAGCAGCCCAGGGGTGGCTAGCGGGCCCCAAGAGACCCAGTACTTC.

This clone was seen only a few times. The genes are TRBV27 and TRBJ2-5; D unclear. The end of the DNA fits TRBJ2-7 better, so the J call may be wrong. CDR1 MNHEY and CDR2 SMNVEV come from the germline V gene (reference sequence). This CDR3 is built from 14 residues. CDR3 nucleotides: TGTGCCAGCACCCCCCAATTTCCGAACTACGAGCAGTACTTC. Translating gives CASTPQFPNYEQYF.

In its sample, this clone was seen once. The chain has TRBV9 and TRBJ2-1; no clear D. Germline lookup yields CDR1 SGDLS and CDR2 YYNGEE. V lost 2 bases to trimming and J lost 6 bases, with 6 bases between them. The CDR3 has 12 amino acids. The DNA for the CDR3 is TGTGCCAGCAGCGTCCTCGGCAATGAGCAGTTCTTC. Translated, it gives CASSVLGNEQFF. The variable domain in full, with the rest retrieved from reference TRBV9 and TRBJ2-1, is DSGVTQTPKHLITATGQRVTLRCSPRSGDLSVYWYQQSLDQGLQFLIQYYNGEERAKGNILERFSAQQFPDLHSELNLSSLELGDSALYFCASSVLGNEQFFGPGTRLTVL.

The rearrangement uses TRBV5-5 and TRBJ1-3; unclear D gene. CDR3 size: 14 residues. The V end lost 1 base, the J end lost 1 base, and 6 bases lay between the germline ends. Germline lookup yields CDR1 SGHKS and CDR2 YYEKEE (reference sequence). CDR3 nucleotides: TGTGCCAGCAGCTTGCTCTTATCTGGAAACACCATATATTTT. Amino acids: CASSLLLSGNTIYF.

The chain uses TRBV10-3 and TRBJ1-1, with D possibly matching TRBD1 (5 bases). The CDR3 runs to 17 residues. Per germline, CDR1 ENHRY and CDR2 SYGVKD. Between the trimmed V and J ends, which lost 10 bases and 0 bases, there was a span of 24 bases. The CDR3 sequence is CATMGGGPPLMNTEAFF. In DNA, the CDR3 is TGTGCCACCATGGGGGGAGGTCCTCCTCTCATGAACACTGAAGCTTTCTTT.

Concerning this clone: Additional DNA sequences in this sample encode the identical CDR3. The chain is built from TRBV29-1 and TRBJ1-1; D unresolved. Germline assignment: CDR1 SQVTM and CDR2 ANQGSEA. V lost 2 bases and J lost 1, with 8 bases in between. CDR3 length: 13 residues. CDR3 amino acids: CSVEIHPNTEAFF. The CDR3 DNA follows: TGCAGCGTTGAAATACACCCGAACACTGAAGCTTTCTTT.